This T cell receptor (beta chain) is drawn from a study of blood T cell repertoires in COVID-19. Across the study: Sites across the United States, Italy and Spain contributed samples from acute and convalescent COVID-19.

The CDR3 length is 12 residues. V dropped 1 base and J dropped 5 bases, with 8 bases sitting between them. Germline V gene lookup returns CDR1 GTSNPN and CDR2 SVGIG (reference sequence). In the authors' workflow: How many nucleated cells were present was estimated from reference gene primer amplification. Assay used: immunoSEQ multiplex PCR; TCRdb lists only in-frame clones, some missing. The V and J calls and clone size are taken from that table; D and trimming were inferred from the DNA. Seen here are 250,000 to 350,000 clones, roughly 91% observed once, and the top ten hold around 0.8%. This chain uses TRBV30 with TRBJ1-2; weak D call: TRBD1 (6 bases). The TCR was taken from a man under 40 with acute or convalescent COVID-19. Sequencing was performed on peripheral blood. CDR3 sequence (DNA): TGTGCCTGGAGTGGGGGGCAGTATGGCTACACCTTC. Translating gives CAWSGGQYGYTF.